This TCR beta chain was captured in a study of blood T cell repertoires in COVID-19. Study as a whole: Donors in the United States, Italy and Spain gave samples during acute or convalescent COVID-19. Nucleic acid was either cDNA or gDNA, and it came from T cells, B-cell-depleted T cells, or PBMCs.

The CDR3 is made up of 19 amino acids. V lost 2 bases and J lost 1, with 23 bases in between. Germline V lookup: CDR1 SGHNT, CDR2 YENEEA. The authors' processing: Nucleated cell number was recorded as an estimate derived from reference gene primer amplification. Profiling relied on immunoSEQ multiplex PCR, and the TCRdb table lists in-frame clones only, not all of them. V and J calls plus clone size are reproduced from that table; the DNA served to infer D and trimming. The sample has tens of thousands of clones; around three quarters are singletons. The source of this sequence is a human donor in a cohort sampled during active COVID-19. Sequencing was carried out using peripheral blood. The chain combines TRBV11-3 with TRBJ1-2, with a tentative D call TRBD1 (5 bases). CDR3: CASSLRALGGRNLNYGYTF. The CDR3, as DNA: TGTGCCAGCAGCTTAAGGGCCCTCGGGGGTCGGAACCTTAACTATGGCTACACCTTC. Supplemented by reference TRBV11-3 and TRBJ1-2, the full variable domain reads EAGVVQSPRYKIIEKKQPVAFWCNPISGHNTLYWYLQNLGQGPELLIRYENEEAVDDSQLPKDRFSAERLKGVDSTLKIQPAELGDSAVYLCASSLRALGGRNLNYGYTFGSGTRLTVV.